This TCR beta chain was captured by sequencing in a study of shared clonotypes between healthy human individuals (dated by TCRdb to 2020 to 2021). Study-wide context: The cohort included a few men and a couple of women between 18 and 49 years of age. Per donor, leukapheresis produced somewhere between about 0.85 and 9.5 billion PBMCs. Libraries were prepared and TCR repertoires were sequenced by different laboratories using diverse techniques, in order to increase sequencing depth and limit assay-specific biases. For each donor, CD4 naive and CD4 memory were each run on three plates, CD8 naive on two plates, and CD8 memory on one plate. To estimate repertoire size and how much clonotype sharing occurs between individuals, the study deeply sequenced the blood TCR repertoires of about five healthy adults. The research as a whole found: Based on pairwise subsampling, the degree of clonotype sharing among donors was expected to be affected by sequencing depth. Only blood was sampled, and tissue TCR repertoires likely differ from those in blood. Because the study included a small number of donors, the genetic and exposure-history diversity represented was limited. About 5% of naive CD4, more than 3% of naive CD8, approximately 2.2% of memory CD4, and approximately 0.4% of memory CD8 clonotypes were shared across four donors. Compared with non-shared clonotypes, the clonotypes found in all four sorted-subset donors had higher generation probabilities. Naive subsets generally had larger estimated clonotype richness than memory subsets did. Even with the large sequencing depth, rarefaction of the sorted-subset datasets indicated that sequencing was incomplete.

The donors were healthy, HIV-negative adults who had no recently reported acute infections or vaccinations. All donors were Caucasian adults living in Nashville, Tennessee, USA. CD4+ T cells were enriched through magnetic negative selection, after which naive cells were positively selected on CD45RA and the remaining negative fraction served as the memory subset. Blood was collected by leukapheresis, and PBMCs were isolated by Ficoll-Histopaque density gradient centrifugation and then cryopreserved in liquid nitrogen vapor phase. Analytical flow cytometry was used to check the purity and quantity of each magnetically sorted T cell population. Genomic DNA was isolated from every sorted fraction and measured by UV absorbance on a Nanodrop 2000c. Using the deep immunoSEQ assay, TCR CDR3 regions were amplified from genomic DNA by multiplex PCR. Extracted genomic DNA from each cell subset was distributed evenly across all wells of several immunoSEQ 96-well plates, and each plate was treated as a replicate. For sorted subsets, approximately 210 ng genomic DNA, equal to approximately 30,000 T cell genomes, was loaded into each replicate PCR. The purified libraries were quantified using a Qubit 3.0 fluorometer, sized with a Bioanalyzer 2100, and then quantified again using the KAPA Library Quantification kit. Each immunoSEQ 96-well plate was sequenced on its own single-read 150-cycle Illumina NextSeq 550 flow cell. In the source study's methods: Because the immunoSEQ output included only junctional sequences and no quality scores, the filtering could not be the same as the filtering used for full-length reads. Sequences were annotated with PyIR, a Python wrapper for IgBLAST v1.9, and V/J genes and CDR3 were assigned using IMGT germline references. Reads with weak V/J assignments (E-value above 1e-6), missing CDR3, stop codons, out-of-frame junctions, or ambiguous translated residues were removed. V3J clonotypes were defined as sequences sharing an identical inferred V gene, J gene, and CDR3 amino acid sequence. The percentage overlap between two repertoires was calculated by dividing the number of shared unique clonotypes by the size of the smaller repertoire. RTK rarefaction, the Chao1 estimator, and Recon v2.1 estimates of unobserved clonotypes were used to assess repertoire richness. Generation probabilities were computed with OLGA for all TCRbeta clonotypes obtained by the gDNA method from several donors. TCRdb carries this immuneACCESS record with in-frame sequences only. Its versions omit some clonotypes, under half of them owing to an unresolved V gene in the studies checked, with the rest unexplained. V, J and clone size are those of that table, while D and trimming were read from the DNA. The sample records 2 million to 2.5 million clones, approximately 94% of which are singletons. The top ten hold roughly 0.13% of the sample.

V loses 2 bases of germline sequence and J loses 7 bases, and the interval between the two ends is 9 bases. CDR1 and CDR2 are drawn from the germline V gene: MNHNS, SASEGT. Inclusive of the bounding cysteine and phenylalanine, the CDR3 is 14 residues long. Only the CDR3 portion is preserved as DNA: 42 bases, with reading frame beginning at the first base. To note about this clone: Its antigen is currently not known. No base-level quality is on record; no much larger clone is a single base apart.

This receptor was obtained from a man aged 18 to 35 in good health. The sequence joins TRBV6-1 to TRBJ1-6; tentative D gene TRBD1, with 5 bases matching. Sequencing used naive CD4+ T cells sorted from blood. Reading the label with the study, this specimen's cell subset or site is: CD45RA+ positively selected. The nucleotides read TGTGCCAGCAGTGAAATCGGGGGAAATTCACCCCTCCACTTT. Its amino acids are CASSEIGGNSPLHF.